Below are 25 T cell receptor beta chains sequenced from a single sample in a study of shared clonotypes between healthy human individuals. Naive CD8 populations comprised CD45RO-negative cells positively selected for CCR7, excluding terminally differentiated effector memory CD45RA+ cells. The data were produced by immunoSEQ multiplex PCR, yet TCRdb's version contains in-frame clones alone and is incomplete. In the table there are some 2 million clones, about 95% of which are singletons. The sample taken for sequencing was naive CD8+ T cells sorted from blood. The receptors stem from a man in his late teens or twenties in good health.

The genes are TRBV10-3 and TRBJ2-7, with D hard to call. This CDR3 has 14 residues. The V and J ends lost 10 bases and 2 bases respectively, with 18 bases between them. Germline V CDR1 and CDR2: ENHRY, SYGVKD. CDR3 nucleotides: TGTGCCACCGCCGGGCAGGAGAGGCCCTACGAGCAGTACTTC. Amino acids: CATAGQERPYEQYF.

The rearrangement links TRBV6-1 to TRBJ2-1; a weak D match, TRBD1 (5 bases). The CDR3 sequence is 15 residues long. CDR1 and CDR2 from the germline V gene are MNHNS and SASEGT. V gave up 6 bases and J gave up 2 bases, with 14 bases separating them. CDR3 region: CASSAGRTPYNEQFF. Written as DNA, the CDR3 is TGTGCCAGCAGCGCAGGTAGGACACCCTACAATGAGCAGTTCTTC.

The chain is built from TRBV7-3 and TRBJ2-7; D is possibly TRBD1 (6 bases). This CDR3 contains 14 residues. From germline, CDR1 is SGHTA and CDR2 FQGTGA. The ends were cut back, 1 base at V and 5 bases at J, with 12 bases in the middle. In nucleotides, the CDR3 is TGTGCCAGCAGCTTAATTCACAGGGACCACGAGCAGTACTTC. As protein: CASSLIHRDHEQYF.

This rearrangement joins TRBV7-9 to TRBJ1-1, with a possible D match to TRBD1 (6 bases). The CDR3 contains 17 residues. CDR1 and CDR2 (germline): SEHNR, FQNEAQ (reference sequence). The ends were cut back, 2 bases at V and 2 bases at J, with 18 bases in the middle. As DNA, the CDR3 is TGTGCCAGCAGCTTACACAGGGACGAGGGGGTTAACACTGAAGCTTTCTTT. Its translation is CASSLHRDEGVNTEAFF.

This clone was picked up a small number of times. The chain carries TRBV30 and TRBJ2-1; the D gene could be TRBD1 or TRBD2 (5 bases each). The ends were cut back, 5 bases at V and 0 bases at J, with 11 bases in the middle. In germline, CDR1 is GTSNPN, CDR2 SVGIG (reference sequence). This CDR3 region has 14 residues. CDR3 coding DNA: TGTGCCTGGGGGACGGAGAACTCCTACAATGAGCAGTTCTTC. Encoded protein: CAWGTENSYNEQFF.

Worth noting for this clone: Other DNA sequences from this sample encode an identical CDR3 as well. The chain has TRBV7-6 and TRBJ2-7, with D tentatively TRBD1 or TRBD2 (5 bases each). The CDR3 consists of 13 residues. In germline, CDR1 is SGHVS, CDR2 FNYEAQ. The V and J ends lost 1 base and 4 bases respectively, with 8 bases between them. The CDR3: CASSLGGRYEQYF. For the CDR3, the DNA is TGTGCCAGCAGCTTAGGGGGACGGTACGAGCAGTACTTC.

The chain couples TRBV4-1 to TRBJ2-7; D perhaps matches TRBD1 (6 bases). V was clipped by 2 bases and J by 6 bases, with 17 bases between them. In germline, CDR1 is MGHRA, CDR2 YSYEKL. The CDR3 sequence is 15 residues long. CDR3 coding DNA: TGCGCCAGCAGCCAATGGGAGACAGGTCCTCGCGAGCAGTACTTC. Encoded protein: CASSQWETGPREQYF.

V usage is TRBV9 and J usage is TRBJ2-3; 7 bases are shared with TRBD2. V lost 4 bases and J lost 2; bases outside the gene matches: 13. Germline CDR1 reads SGDLS; CDR2 reads YYNGEE. The length of the CDR3 is 17 residues. CDR3 DNA: TGTGCCAGCAGCCGACCCATGACGGGGGGACCCACAGATACGCAGTATTTT. This gives the protein CASSRPMTGGPTDTQYF.

This chain links TRBV6-6 with TRBJ2-3; 9 bases are a match to TRBD2. The V gene's germline CDR1 is MNHNY and CDR2 SVGAGI (reference sequence). CDR3 length: 14 amino acids. V lost 4 bases and J lost 4; bases outside the gene matches: 3. The CDR3 loop reads CASSLAGVPDTQYF. The CDR3 DNA is TGTGCCAGCAGTTTAGCGGGAGTCCCAGATACGCAGTATTTT.

The V gene is TRBV4-1, the J gene TRBJ2-3; 9 bases agree with TRBD2. Germline assignment: CDR1 MGHRA and CDR2 YSYEKL. V lost 0 bases to trimming and J lost 5 bases; unmatched junction nucleotides: 3. The CDR3 runs to 15 residues. In nucleotides, the CDR3 is TGCGCCAGCAGCCAAGATCGACTAGCGGAAGATACGCAGTATTTT. Its protein product is CASSQDRLAEDTQYF.

The rearrangement links TRBV4-1 to TRBJ2-4, with D tentatively TRBD2 (5 bases). The CDR3 runs 15 residues. The germline CDR1 and CDR2 sequences are MGHRA and YSYEKL. The germline V and J ends were trimmed by 0 bases and 7 bases, with 13 bases remaining between them. DNA for the CDR3: TGCGCCAGCAGCCAAGACGAGGGAGTTGGGAACATTCAGTACTTC. Translating gives CASSQDEGVGNIQYF.

The rearrangement joins TRBV6-6 to TRBJ1-5; no reliable D call. This CDR3 has 15 residues. Trimming cost V 4 bases and J 2 bases, with 12 bases left between them. Germline lookup yields CDR1 MNHNY and CDR2 SVGAGI (reference sequence). Here the CDR3 reads CASSFREARNQPQHF. CDR3 bases: TGTGCCAGCAGTTTTAGGGAGGCGCGCAATCAGCCCCAGCATTTT.

This chain connects TRBV6-5 to TRBJ1-1; D might be TRBD1 (6 bases). Germline CDR1 and CDR2: MNHEY and SVGAGI. The CDR3 covers 13 residues. V lost 2 bases and J 7 bases, leaving 11 bases between the germline ends. The CDR3 reads CASSYAGDFEAFF. DNA of the CDR3: TGTGCCAGCAGTTACGCAGGGGACTTTGAAGCTTTCTTT.

V usage is TRBV6-1 and J usage is TRBJ2-7, with D unresolved. This CDR3 region has 16 residues. The germline gives CDR1 MNHNS, CDR2 SASEGT. V lost 1 base and J lost 0, with 13 bases in between. The CDR3 protein is CASSEESGRSSYEQYF. In nucleotides, the CDR3 is TGTGCCAGCAGTGAAGAGTCGGGTCGGAGCTCCTACGAGCAGTACTTC.

This clone was seen a few times. The V call is TRBV27, the J call TRBJ1-6; 7 bases are shared with TRBD1. The CDR3 contains 15 residues. CDR1 is MNHEY, CDR2 SMNVEV, per germline (reference sequence). The V segment lost 6 bases and the J segment 10 bases; nucleotides outside the gene matches: 12. DNA for the CDR3: TGTGCCAGCAGGAGGGGTGAGACAGGGCGCTCACCCCTCCACTTT. It translates to CASRRGETGRSPLHF.

The chain carries TRBV4-1 and TRBJ2-1; 8 nucleotides agree with TRBD1. Losses at the gene ends were 0 bases for V and 5 bases for J; bases not matched to a gene: 9. Germline CDR1 reads MGHRA; CDR2 reads YSYEKL. This CDR3 has 17 residues. CDR3 coding DNA: TGCGCCAGCAGCCAAGATGAGACAGGGGTTTTAGACAATGAGCAGTTCTTC. Protein: CASSQDETGVLDNEQFF.

The chain recombines TRBV7-9 with TRBJ2-7; 7 bases align to TRBD1. This CDR3 has 14 residues. Germline assignment: CDR1 SEHNR and CDR2 FQNEAQ (reference sequence). V was clipped by 2 bases and J by 6 bases; unmatched bases: 7. The CDR3 protein is CASSLRQGRSEQYF. CDR3 coding DNA: TGTGCCAGCAGCTTAAGACAGGGTAGGTCCGAGCAGTACTTC.

The V call is TRBV19, the J call TRBJ1-5; perhaps TRBD1 as D (6 bases). Trimming took off 9 bases at V and 4 bases at J, with 19 bases between the two ends. CDR3 length equals 15 residues. Germline values: CDR1 LNHDA, CDR2 SQIVND (reference sequence). The CDR3 nucleotides are TGTGCCAGCCACGGACGGGGGGCTTATAATCAGCCCCAGCATTTT. It specifies CASHGRGAYNQPQHF.

The chain has TRBV7-9 and TRBJ2-1; no clear D gene. The CDR3 extends over 12 amino acids. In germline, CDR1 is SEHNR, CDR2 FQNEAQ (reference sequence). Trimming cost V 4 bases and J 8 bases, with 9 bases left between them. CDR3 protein: CASSSLRDEQFF. DNA of the CDR3: TGTGCCAGCAGCTCTCTTCGGGATGAGCAGTTCTTC. The complete variable domain, with remaining parts taken from reference TRBV7-9 and TRBJ2-1, reads DTGVSQNPRHKITKRGQNVTFRCDPISEHNRLYWYRQTLGQGPEFLTYFQNEAQLEKSRLLSDRFSAERPKGSFSTLEIQRTEQGDSAMYLCASSSLRDEQFFGPGTRLTVL.

This rearrangement joins TRBV7-9 to TRBJ1-1; D remains unclear. From germline, CDR1 is SEHNR and CDR2 FQNEAQ (reference sequence). This CDR3 has 13 residues. Trimming cost V 6 bases and J 0 bases, with 8 bases left between them. Here the CDR3 DNA reads TGTGCCAGCAGGCCGACACTGAACACTGAAGCTTTCTTT. Residues: CASRPTLNTEAFF.

The chain couples TRBV7-9 to TRBJ1-1; D perhaps matches TRBD1 (5 bases). CDR3 length: 18 amino acids. The germline V gene encodes CDR1 SEHNR and CDR2 FQNEAQ (reference sequence). Trimming pared 2 bases from V and 3 bases from J, leaving 22 bases between. The CDR3 DNA follows: TGTGCCAGCAGCTTAAAGGTGGGACGTCACGCCGGAGACACTGAAGCTTTCTTT. Translating it yields CASSLKVGRHAGDTEAFF.

The J gene is TRBJ2-6, the V gene TRBV7-9; D gene unclear. CDR3 length equals 16 residues. The V end was cut by 5 bases, the J end by 0 bases, with 11 bases between. Germline CDR1 SEHNR, CDR2 FQNEAQ (reference sequence). The CDR3 is CASSTLENSGANVLTF. Here the CDR3 DNA reads TGTGCCAGCAGCACGTTGGAGAACTCTGGGGCCAACGTCCTGACTTTC.

The rearrangement joins TRBV7-9 to TRBJ2-5; the match to TRBD2 covers 9 bases. Germline V gene sequence: CDR1 SEHNR, CDR2 FQNEAQ (reference sequence). The CDR3 consists of 15 residues. V shed 5 bases, J shed 2 bases, and the junction held 6 bases outside the gene matches. CDR3 residues: CASSKLAGIQETQYF. CDR3 in DNA: TGTGCCAGCAGCAAACTAGCGGGTATTCAAGAGACCCAGTACTTC.

This chain links TRBV6-6 with TRBJ1-2, with 11 bases that match TRBD1. V dropped 2 bases and J dropped 6; count of bases not matched to a gene: 8. The CDR3 runs to 16 residues. From germline, CDR1 is MNHNY and CDR2 SVGAGI (reference sequence). In DNA, the CDR3 is TGTGCCAGCAGTTACACTCTGGGACAGGGGGAGAATGGCTACACCTTC. Translated, it gives CASSYTLGQGENGYTF.

The count of this clone is one. The chain employs TRBV27 and TRBJ2-1; 8 bases align to TRBD2. J gave up 1 base and V 3 bases, and 5 bases lay outside the gene matches. The germline gives CDR1 MNHEY, CDR2 SMNVEV (reference sequence). The CDR3 is made up of 16 amino acids. CDR3 DNA sequence: TGTGCCAGCAGTTTTGTCGGGGGGGCATCCTACAATGAGCAGTTCTTC. This codes for CASSFVGGASYNEQFF.